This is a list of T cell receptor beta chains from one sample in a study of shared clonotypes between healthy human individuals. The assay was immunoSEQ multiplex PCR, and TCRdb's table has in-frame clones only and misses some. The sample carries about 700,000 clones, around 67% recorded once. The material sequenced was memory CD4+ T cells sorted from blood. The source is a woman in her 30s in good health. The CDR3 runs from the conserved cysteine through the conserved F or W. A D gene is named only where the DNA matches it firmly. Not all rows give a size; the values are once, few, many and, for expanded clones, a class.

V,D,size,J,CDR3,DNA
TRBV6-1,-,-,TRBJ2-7,CASTGLWSYEQYF,TGTGCCAGCACTGGACTGTGGTCCTACGAGCAGTACTTC
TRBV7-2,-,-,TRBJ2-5,CASSLTYQETQYF,TGTGCCAGCAGCTTAACATACCAAGAGACCCAGTACTTC
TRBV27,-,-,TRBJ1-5,CASRDRQDSNQPQHF,TGTGCCAGCAGAGACCGACAGGATAGCAATCAGCCCCAGCATTTT
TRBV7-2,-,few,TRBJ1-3,CASSSFGGNTIYF,TGTGCCAGCAGCTCCTTCGGTGGAAACACCATATATTTT
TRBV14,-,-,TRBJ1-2,CASSHGTTIYGYTF,TGTGCCAGCAGCCACGGGACAACCATCTATGGCTACACCTTC
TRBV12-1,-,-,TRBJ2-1,CASSFRRGSKEYYNEQFF,TGTGCCAGCAGCTTTAGGCGCGGGAGCAAAGAGTACTACAATGAGCAGTTCTTC
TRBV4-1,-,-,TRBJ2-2,CASSQGLVSGTGELFF,TGCGCCAGCAGCCAAGGCCTGGTAAGCGGTACCGGGGAGCTGTTTTTT
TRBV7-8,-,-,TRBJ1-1,CASSRLWDTEAFF,TGTGCCAGCAGCCGTCTCTGGGACACTGAAGCTTTCTTT
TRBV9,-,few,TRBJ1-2,CASSVDSGTTYGYTF,TGTGCCAGCAGCGTAGACTCAGGGACAACCTATGGCTACACCTTC
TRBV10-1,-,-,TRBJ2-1,CASSTPSGRYNEQFF,TGCGCCAGCAGTACCCCATCGGGGAGGTACAATGAGCAGTTCTTC
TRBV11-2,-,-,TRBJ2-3,CASSSPRGSPDTQYF,TGTGCCAGCAGCTCTCCTCGGGGGTCTCCAGATACGCAGTATTTT
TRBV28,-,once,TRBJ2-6,CASNPLGGFASGANVLTF,TGTGCCAGCAATCCCCTCGGCGGGTTCGCCTCTGGGGCCAACGTCCTGACTTTC
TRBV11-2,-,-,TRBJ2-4,CASSSQLAKNIQYF,TGTGCCAGCAGCTCCCAGCTAGCCAAAAACATTCAGTACTTC
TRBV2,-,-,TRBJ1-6,CASSVSGNSPLHF,TGTGCCAGCAGTGTATCCGGTAATTCACCCCTCCACTTT
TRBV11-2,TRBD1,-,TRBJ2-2,CASSQGASTGELFF,TGTGCCAGCAGTCAGGGGGCGAGCACCGGGGAGCTGTTTTTT
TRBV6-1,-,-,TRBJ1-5,CASSQGSLNQPQHF,TGTGCCAGCAGCCAAGGCAGTCTCAATCAGCCCCAGCATTTT
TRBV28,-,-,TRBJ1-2,CASGRGLYGYTF,TGTGCCAGCGGCAGGGGTCTCTATGGCTACACCTTC
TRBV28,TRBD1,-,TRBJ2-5,CASSGYGTGLQETQYF,TGTGCCAGCAGTGGGTACGGGACAGGTCTCCAAGAGACCCAGTACTTC
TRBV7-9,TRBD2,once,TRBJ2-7,CASSLAGTSSEQYF,TGTGCCAGCAGCTTAGCCGGGACTAGTTCCGAGCAGTACTTC
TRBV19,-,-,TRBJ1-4,CASSIGATNEKLFF,TGTGCCAGTAGTATTGGGGCAACTAATGAAAAACTGTTTTTT
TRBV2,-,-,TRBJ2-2,CASSSPRAGPNTGELFF,TGTGCCAGCAGTTCTCCCAGGGCCGGACCGAACACCGGGGAGCTGTTTTTT
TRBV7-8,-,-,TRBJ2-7,CASSLAFGRGLGEQYF,TGTGCCAGCAGCTTAGCTTTCGGAAGGGGTTTGGGCGAGCAGTACTTC
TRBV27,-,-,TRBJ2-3,CASSLEGKGDTQYF,TGTGCCAGCAGTTTGGAGGGAAAAGGAGATACGCAGTATTTT
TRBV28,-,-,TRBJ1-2,CASTQNYGYTF,TGTGCCAGCACGCAGAACTATGGCTACACCTTC
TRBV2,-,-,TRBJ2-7,CASRDRYLSYEQYF,TGTGCCAGCAGAGACAGGTACCTTTCCTACGAGCAGTACTTC
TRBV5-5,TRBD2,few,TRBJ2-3,CASSRGLSGSEVYTQYF,TGTGCCAGCAGCCGGGGGCTGAGCGGGAGTGAAGTATATACGCAGTATTTT
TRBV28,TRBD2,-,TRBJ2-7,CASSGTSGRPSSYEQYF,TGTGCCAGCAGCGGGACTAGCGGCCGACCGAGCTCCTACGAGCAGTACTTC
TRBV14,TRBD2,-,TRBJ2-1,CASSQESAGGSRNEQFF,TGTGCCAGCAGCCAAGAATCAGCGGGGGGCAGTAGGAATGAGCAGTTCTTC
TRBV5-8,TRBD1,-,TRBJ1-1,CASSRDRRWAFF,TGTGCCAGCAGCAGGGACAGGAGGTGGGCTTTCTTT
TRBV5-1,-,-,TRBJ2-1,CASSLDASSYNEQFF,TGCGCCAGCAGCTTGGACGCGAGTTCCTACAATGAGCAGTTCTTC
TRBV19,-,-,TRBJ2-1,CASSIDSTGLGDEQFF,TGTGCCAGTAGTATAGATAGCACGGGTTTAGGGGATGAGCAGTTCTTC
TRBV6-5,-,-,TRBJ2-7,CASREPISYEQYF,TGTGCCAGCAGGGAGCCCATATCCTACGAGCAGTACTTC
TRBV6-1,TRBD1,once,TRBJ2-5,CASRGQGKETQYF,TGTGCCAGCAGGGGACAGGGTAAAGAGACCCAGTACTTC
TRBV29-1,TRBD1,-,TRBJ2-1,CSVRTGASSYNEQFF,TGCAGCGTCCGGACAGGGGCATCCTCCTACAATGAGCAGTTCTTC
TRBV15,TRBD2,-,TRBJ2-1,CATSRPTTTSGRYEQFF,TGTGCCACCAGCAGACCCACTACGACTAGCGGGAGATATGAGCAGTTCTTC
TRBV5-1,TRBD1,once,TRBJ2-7,CASSCGQGACEQYF,TGCGCCAGCAGCTGTGGACAGGGGGCCTGCGAGCAGTACTTC
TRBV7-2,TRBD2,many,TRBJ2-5,CASSLGGLAGVETQYF,TGTGCCAGCAGCTTAGGAGGACTAGCGGGAGTGGAGACCCAGTACTTC
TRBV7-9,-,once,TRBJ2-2,CASSSPGHNTGELFF,TGTGCCAGCAGCAGTCCGGGACATAACACCGGGGAGCTGTTTTTT
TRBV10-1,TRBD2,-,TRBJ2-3,CASSSSGRKDTQYF,TGCGCCAGCAGCTCTAGCGGGAGGAAAGATACGCAGTATTTT
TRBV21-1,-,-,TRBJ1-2,CASSSAGRPDGGYTF,TGTGCCAGCAGCAGCGCGGGCCGCCCGGATGGTGGCTACACCTTC
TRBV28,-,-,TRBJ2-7,CASSSSQGPEQYF,TGTGCCAGCAGTTCGTCACAGGGCCCCGAGCAGTACTTC
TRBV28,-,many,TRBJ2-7,CASIPLGSESYEQYF,TGTGCCAGCATCCCTCTGGGGTCGGAATCCTACGAGCAGTACTTC
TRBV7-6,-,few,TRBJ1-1,CASSLQRDTEAFF,TGTGCCAGCAGCTTACAACGCGACACTGAAGCTTTCTTT
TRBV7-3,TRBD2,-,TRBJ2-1,CASSLSGSSYNEQFF,TGTGCCAGCAGCTTAAGCGGGAGCTCCTACAATGAGCAGTTCTTC
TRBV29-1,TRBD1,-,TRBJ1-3,CSVRGTGAGNTIYF,TGCAGCGTCCGCGGGACAGGGGCTGGAAACACCATATATTTT
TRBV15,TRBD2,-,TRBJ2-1,CATSSPSGLAGVSENEQFF,TGTGCCACCAGCTCTCCATCGGGACTAGCGGGAGTGAGTGAGAATGAGCAGTTCTTC
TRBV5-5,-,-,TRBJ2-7,CASSSMGAYEQYF,TGTGCCAGCAGCTCTATGGGAGCCTACGAGCAGTACTTC
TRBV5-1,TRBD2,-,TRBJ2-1,CASEASGSNEQFF,TGCGCCAGCGAGGCTAGCGGGTCCAATGAGCAGTTCTTC
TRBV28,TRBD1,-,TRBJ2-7,CAAGTEAYEQYF,TGTGCCGCCGGGACAGAAGCCTACGAGCAGTACTTC
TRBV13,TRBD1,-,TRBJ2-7,CASSWGQGVYEQYF,TGTGCCAGCAGCTGGGGGCAGGGGGTCTACGAGCAGTACTTC